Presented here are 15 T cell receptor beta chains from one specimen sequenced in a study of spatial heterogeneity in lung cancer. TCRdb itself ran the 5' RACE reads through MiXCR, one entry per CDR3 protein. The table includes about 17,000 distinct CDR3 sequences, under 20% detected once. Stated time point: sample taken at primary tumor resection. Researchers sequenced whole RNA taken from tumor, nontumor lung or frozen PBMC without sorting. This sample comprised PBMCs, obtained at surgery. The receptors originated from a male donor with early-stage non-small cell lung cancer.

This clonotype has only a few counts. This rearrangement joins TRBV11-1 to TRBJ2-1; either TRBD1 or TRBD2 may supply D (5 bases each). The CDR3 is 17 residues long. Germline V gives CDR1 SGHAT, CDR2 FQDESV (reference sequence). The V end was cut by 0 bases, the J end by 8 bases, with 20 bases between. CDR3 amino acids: CASSLAPPAHRGDEQFF. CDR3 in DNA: TGTGCCAGCAGCTTAGCCCCACCGGCGCACCGAGGGGATGAGCAGTTCTTC.

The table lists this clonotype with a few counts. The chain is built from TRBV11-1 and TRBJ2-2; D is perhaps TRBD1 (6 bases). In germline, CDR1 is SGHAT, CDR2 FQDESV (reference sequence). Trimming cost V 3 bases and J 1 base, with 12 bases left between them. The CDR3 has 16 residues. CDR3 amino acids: CASSFYGGLNTGELFF. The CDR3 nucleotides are TGTGCCAGCAGCTTTTATGGGGGCCTGAACACCGGGGAGCTGTTTTTT. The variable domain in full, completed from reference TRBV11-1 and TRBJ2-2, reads EAEVAQSPRYKITEKSQAVAFWCDPISGHATLYWYRQILGQGPELLVQFQDESVVDDSQLPKDRFSAERLKGVDSTLKIQPAELGDSAMYLCASSFYGGLNTGELFFGEGSRLTVL.

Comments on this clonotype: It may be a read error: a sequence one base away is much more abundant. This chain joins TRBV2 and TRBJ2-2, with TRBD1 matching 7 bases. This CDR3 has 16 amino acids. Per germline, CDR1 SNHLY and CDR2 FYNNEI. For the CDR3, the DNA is TGTGCCAGCAGGGGTGCCGACAGGGCCTTTACCGGGGAGCAGTTTTTT. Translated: CASRGADRAFTGEQFF.

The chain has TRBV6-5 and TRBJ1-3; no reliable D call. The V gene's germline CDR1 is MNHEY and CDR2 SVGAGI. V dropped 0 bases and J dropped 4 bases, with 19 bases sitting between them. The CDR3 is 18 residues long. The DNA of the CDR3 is TGTGCCAGCAGTTACTCGACGTCGGACGACCATCTGGGAAACACCATATATTTT. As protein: CASSYSTSDDHLGNTIYF.

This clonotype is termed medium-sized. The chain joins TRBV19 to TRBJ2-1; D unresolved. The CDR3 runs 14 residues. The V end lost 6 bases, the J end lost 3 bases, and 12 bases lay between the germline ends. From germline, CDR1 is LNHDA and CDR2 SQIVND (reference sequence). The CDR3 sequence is CASSPVDGYNEQFF. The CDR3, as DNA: TGTGCCAGTAGCCCGGTGGACGGCTACAATGAGCAGTTCTTC.

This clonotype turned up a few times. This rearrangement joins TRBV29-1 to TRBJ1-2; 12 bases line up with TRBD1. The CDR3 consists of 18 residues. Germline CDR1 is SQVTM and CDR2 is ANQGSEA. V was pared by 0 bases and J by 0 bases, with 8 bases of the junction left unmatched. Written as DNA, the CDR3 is TGCAGCGTTGAAGATCTTCCGGGACAGGGGGCAGCTAACTATGGCTACACCTTC. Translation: CSVEDLPGQGAANYGYTF.

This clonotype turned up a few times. The CDR3 is CASSLDPNSPLHF. The CDR3 DNA sequence: TGTGCCAGCAGCTTAGATCCGAATTCACCCCTCCACTTT. The rearrangement links TRBV7-3 to TRBJ1-6, with D unresolved. This CDR3 is built from 13 residues. The germline CDR1 and CDR2 sequences are SGHTA and FQGTGA. The ends were cut back, 2 bases at V and 7 bases at J, with 6 bases in the middle.

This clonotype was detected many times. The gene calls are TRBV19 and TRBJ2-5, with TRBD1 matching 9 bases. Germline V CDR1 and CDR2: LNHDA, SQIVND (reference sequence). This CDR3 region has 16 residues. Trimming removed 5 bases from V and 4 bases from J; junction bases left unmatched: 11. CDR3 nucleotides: TGTGCCAGTAGTCGGCGTCCGGGACAGGGTCGAGAGACCCAGTACTTC. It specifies CASSRRPGQGRETQYF. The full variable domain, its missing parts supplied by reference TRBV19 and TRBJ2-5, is DGGITQSPKYLFRKEGQNVTLSCEQNLNHDAMYWYRQDPGQGLRLIYYSQIVNDFQKGDIAEGYSVSREKKESFPLTVTSAQKNPTAFYLCASSRRPGQGRETQYFGPGTRLLVL.

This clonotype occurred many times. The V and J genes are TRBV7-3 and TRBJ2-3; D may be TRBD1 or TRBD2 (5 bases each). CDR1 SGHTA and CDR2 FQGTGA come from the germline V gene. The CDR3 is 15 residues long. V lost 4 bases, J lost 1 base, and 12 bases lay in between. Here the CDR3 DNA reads TGTGCCAGCAGCTATACCGGGGCCCGCACAGATACGCAGTATTTT. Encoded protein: CASSYTGARTDTQYF.

CDR3 in amino acids: CASSFGSSYEQYF. The CDR3 bases are TGTGCCAGCAGTTTCGGGAGCTCCTACGAGCAGTACTTC. This chain joins TRBV12-3 or TRBV12-4 and TRBJ2-7; possible D gene TRBD2, 6 bases. CDR3 size: 13 residues. Trimming cost V 3 bases and J 0 bases, with 6 bases left between them.

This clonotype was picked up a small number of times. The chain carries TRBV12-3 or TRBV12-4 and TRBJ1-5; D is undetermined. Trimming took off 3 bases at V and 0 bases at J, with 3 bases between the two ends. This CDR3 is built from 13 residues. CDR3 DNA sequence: TGTGCCAGCAGTTTTATTAGCAATCAGCCCCAGCATTTT. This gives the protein CASSFISNQPQHF.

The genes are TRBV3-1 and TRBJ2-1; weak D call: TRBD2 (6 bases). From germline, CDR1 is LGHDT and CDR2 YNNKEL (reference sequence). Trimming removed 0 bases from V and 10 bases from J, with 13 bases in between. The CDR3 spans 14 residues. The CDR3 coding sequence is TGTGCCAGCAGCCAAGAGGGGACTCATTTCGAGCAGTTCTTC. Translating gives CASSQEGTHFEQFF.

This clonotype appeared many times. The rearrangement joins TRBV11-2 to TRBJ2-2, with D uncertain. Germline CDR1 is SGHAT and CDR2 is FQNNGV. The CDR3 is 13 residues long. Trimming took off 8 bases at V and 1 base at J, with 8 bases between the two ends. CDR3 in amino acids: CASPRGNTGELFF. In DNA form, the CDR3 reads TGTGCCAGCCCTCGAGGGAACACCGGGGAGCTGTTTTTT.

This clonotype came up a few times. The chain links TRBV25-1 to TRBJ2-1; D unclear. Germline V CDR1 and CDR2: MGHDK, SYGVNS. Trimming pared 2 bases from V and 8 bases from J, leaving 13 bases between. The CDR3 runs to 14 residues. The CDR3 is CASSEGRFYDEQFF. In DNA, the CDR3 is TGTGCCAGCAGTGAAGGCAGGTTTTATGATGAGCAGTTCTTC. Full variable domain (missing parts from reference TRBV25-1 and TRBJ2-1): EADIYQTPRYLVIGTGKKITLECSQTMGHDKMYWYQQDPGMELHLIHYSYGVNSTEKGDLSSESTVSRIRTEHFPLTLESARPSHTSQYLCASSEGRFYDEQFFGPGTRLTVL.

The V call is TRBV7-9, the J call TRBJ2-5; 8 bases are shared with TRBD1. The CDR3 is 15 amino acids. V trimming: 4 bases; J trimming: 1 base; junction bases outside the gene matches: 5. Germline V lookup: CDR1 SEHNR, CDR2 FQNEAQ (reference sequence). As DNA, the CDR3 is TGTGCCAGCAGCTCCCGGACAGGGACCCAAGAGACCCAGTACTTC. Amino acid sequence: CASSSRTGTQETQYF.